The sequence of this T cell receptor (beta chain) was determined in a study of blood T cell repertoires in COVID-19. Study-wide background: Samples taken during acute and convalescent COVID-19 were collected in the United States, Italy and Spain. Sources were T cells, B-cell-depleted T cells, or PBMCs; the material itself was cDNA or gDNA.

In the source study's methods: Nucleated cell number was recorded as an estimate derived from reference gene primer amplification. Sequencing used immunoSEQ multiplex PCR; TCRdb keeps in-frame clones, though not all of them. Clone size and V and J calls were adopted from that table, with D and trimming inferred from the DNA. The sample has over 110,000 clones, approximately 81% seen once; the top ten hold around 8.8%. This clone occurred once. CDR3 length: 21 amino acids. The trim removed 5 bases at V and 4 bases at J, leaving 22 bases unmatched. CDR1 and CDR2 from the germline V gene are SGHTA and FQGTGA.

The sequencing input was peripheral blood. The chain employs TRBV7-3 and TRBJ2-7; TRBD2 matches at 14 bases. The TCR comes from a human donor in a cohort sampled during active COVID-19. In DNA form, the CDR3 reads TGTGCCAGCAGCGTCCGTTTCCCGGGACTAGCGGGAGAAGACGGTTGTTACGAGCAGTACTTC. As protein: CASSVRFPGLAGEDGCYEQYF.